This entry features one T cell receptor beta chain sequence. It lacks a known antigen. Base qualities are not recorded, but no much larger clone differs from it by a single base. The data belong to a study of OX40 agonist ivuxolimab in advanced cancers. For the wider study: Ivuxolimab was an agonistic, fully human IgG2 monoclonal antibody directed against OX40 (CD134), a costimulatory receptor. Partial responses occurred in three dose-escalation patients, of whom one had hepatocellular carcinoma and two had cutaneous melanoma. Of the roughly 50 dose-escalation patients, hepatocellular carcinoma was present in around 20, melanoma in approximately 15, renal cell carcinoma in 9 and head and neck cancer in 9. The purpose of peripheral TCRbeta sequencing was to test whether ivuxolimab changed TCR sequence diversity and led to clonal T-cell expansion. The paper describes the monotherapy dose-escalation part (N of about 57 patients) of the phase I trial of ivuxolimab. Intravenous ivuxolimab was administered to patients every 2 weeks at six dose levels: 0.01, 0.1, 0.3, 1.5, 3 and 10 mg/kg. In the dose-escalation cohort, nearly 85% of patients were male, and the mean age was 60 years with a range of roughly 20 to 85. Prior anti-PD-1, anti-PD-L1 or anti-CTLA-4 therapy was permitted, and checkpoint inhibitors had been received by approximately 39% of dose-escalation patients. General findings and caveats noted by the study authors: In partial responders in the 0.1-3.0 mg/kg groups, normalized peripheral clonal expansion was found to be among the lowest, especially among CD8+ T cells. Clonal expansion of both CD4+ and CD8+ blood T cells was observed from baseline to week 6 at doses 0.1 to 3.0 mg/kg. After ivuxolimab, more expanded clones were found on average in CD8+ T cells than in CD4+ T cells. Low levels of normalized T-cell clonal expansion were also seen in some patients who did not respond. The antigen specificity of the peripheral T cells that underwent clonal expansion was not determined.

The germline ends are 12 bases apart after V is trimmed by 0 bases and J by 3 bases. The CDR3, cysteine through phenylalanine, is 15 amino acids long. Only the CDR3 DNA is retained, 45 bases long and in frame from the first base. For CDR1 and CDR2, the germline V gene lists MNHEY and SVGAGI. To sequence the TCRbeta CDR3 region, genomic DNA was isolated from the sorted cells. TCRbeta CDR3 regions were sequenced using the immunoSEQ Assay. TCRdb provides this immuneACCESS table in a form limited to in-frame rearrangements. Some clones are lacking; in checked studies, under half of them reflect an unresolved V gene, and why the rest are absent is not known. The sample records about 130,000 clones, under 95% of which are singletons. The ten most abundant clones make up 0.8% to 1% of the sample. The trial excluded patients who had a history of autoimmune disease or were on systemic immunosuppression. Peripheral blood for TCR sequencing was drawn from every dose cohort at baseline, at cycle 4 day 1 and at cycle 7 day 1. The samples were taken from a phase I, first-in-human, multicenter, open-label dose-escalation trial of ivuxolimab. Adults with locally advanced or metastatic melanoma, renal cell carcinoma, hepatocellular carcinoma or head and neck squamous cell carcinoma were enrolled in the trial. Before TCR sequencing, CD4+ and CD8+ T cells were separately sorted from peripheral blood.

The receptor's source is an adult with an advanced solid tumor such as melanoma, head and neck, liver or kidney cancer. The rearrangement combines TRBV6-5 with TRBJ2-7, and TRBD2 may be the D gene, going by 6 matching bases. The starting material was CD4+ or CD8+ T cells sorted from blood, obtained in a trial of the OX40 agonist ivuxolimab. In nucleotide form, the sequence is TGTGCCAGCAGTTACTCCGGACGGGGACTCTACGAGCAGTACTTC. It encodes CASSYSGRGLYEQYF.